Listed here is a single TCR beta chain. This CDR3 spans 15 amino acids. Germline V gene sequence: CDR1 SSHAT, CDR2 FNYEAQ (reference sequence). J gave up 5 bases and V 4 bases, and 5 bases lay outside the gene matches. Original handling: Reference gene primer amplification in the assay estimated nucleated cell counts. Sequenced by immunoSEQ multiplex PCR; TCRdb stores in-frame clones only, minus some. That table furnishes V, J and clone size, whereas the DNA furnished D and trimming. Here the sample spans approximately 140,000 clones, over 80% being singletons. The data were obtained in a study of blood T cell repertoires in COVID-19. Background on the study: COVID-19 samples from acute and convalescent phases originated in the United States, Italy and Spain. In each case, the material was cDNA or gDNA derived from T cells, B-cell-depleted T cells, or PBMCs.

The sequence was obtained from a woman aged 35 to 49 with active or convalescent COVID-19. The source material was peripheral blood. The V and J genes are TRBV7-7 and TRBJ2-5; 12 bases fit TRBD2. CDR3 loop: CASSSLAGGVETQYF. CDR3 coding DNA: TGTGCCAGCAGCTCACTAGCGGGAGGCGTGGAGACCCAGTACTTC.